This is a list of T cell receptor beta chains from one sample in a study of identical twins. TCRdb passed the 5' RACE reads through MiXCR, listing each CDR3 protein once. The sample shows 280,000 or so distinct CDR3 sequences, under 9% of them seen only once. The same specimen was also included in a second study, on yellow fever vaccine responses in identical twins.

The material sequenced was memory (CD45RO+) T cells sorted from blood. The receptor set was obtained from a woman in her late teens or twenties in good health. The CDR3 runs from the conserved cysteine through the conserved F or W. The order of the fields is clone size, J gene, V gene, D gene, CDR3 DNA, CDR3 protein. D genes are given only for firm matches. For some rows the clone size is stated as once, few or many, or as a class when expanded; others skip it.

clone size: many
J gene: TRBJ2-7
V gene: TRBV20-1
D gene: TRBD2
CDR3 DNA: TGCAGTGCGACGGGTAGCGGGATCCACGAGCAGTACTTC
CDR3 protein: CSATGSGIHEQYF

clone size: many
J gene: TRBJ2-2
V gene: TRBV11-3
D gene: TRBD2
CDR3 DNA: TGTGCCAGCAGCTTAGTAGTGACTAGCCTGAACACCGGGGAGCTGTTTTTT
CDR3 protein: CASSLVVTSLNTGELFF

clone size: NA
J gene: TRBJ1-5
V gene: TRBV18
D gene: TRBD1
CDR3 DNA: TGTGCCAGCTCACCACCCGGACAGGGGGCAGGGCAGCCCCAGCATTTT
CDR3 protein: CASSPPGQGAGQPQHF

clone size: many
J gene: TRBJ1-6
V gene: TRBV6-6
D gene: TRBD1
CDR3 DNA: TGTGCCAGCAGTCCGGGACAGTCCTATAATTCACCCCTCCACTTT
CDR3 protein: CASSPGQSYNSPLHF

clone size: few
J gene: TRBJ2-3
V gene: TRBV3-1
D gene: NA
CDR3 DNA: TGTGCCAGCAGCCAAGTATACAGAAACACAGATACGCAGTATTTT
CDR3 protein: CASSQVYRNTDTQYF

clone size: few
J gene: TRBJ1-5
V gene: TRBV4-1
D gene: NA
CDR3 DNA: TGCGCCAGCAGTCAAATTGACCTATTTATTAGCAATCAGCCCCAGCATTTT
CDR3 protein: CASSQIDLFISNQPQHF

clone size: NA
J gene: TRBJ2-2
V gene: TRBV27
D gene: NA
CDR3 DNA: TGTGCCAGCAGCCCCAAGGCGGGGAACACCGGGGAGCTGTTTTTT
CDR3 protein: CASSPKAGNTGELFF

clone size: few
J gene: TRBJ2-7
V gene: TRBV5-1
D gene: TRBD2
CDR3 DNA: TGCGCCAGCAGCTTGGCGGGCGGGAGGGTCGACGAGCAGTACTTC
CDR3 protein: CASSLAGGRVDEQYF

clone size: few
J gene: TRBJ1-4
V gene: TRBV7-2
D gene: NA
CDR3 DNA: TGTGCCAGCAGCCAGGGGACGGCTAATGAAAAACTGTTTTTT
CDR3 protein: CASSQGTANEKLFF

clone size: many
J gene: TRBJ2-1
V gene: TRBV5-1
D gene: NA
CDR3 DNA: TGCGCCAGCAGCTTGGAGAAGGGGAGGATCTACAATGAGCAGTTCTTC
CDR3 protein: CASSLEKGRIYNEQFF

clone size: NA
J gene: TRBJ2-3
V gene: TRBV10-3
D gene: NA
CDR3 DNA: TGTGCCATCAGTGGGAGTGGGGATACGCAGTATTTT
CDR3 protein: CAISGSGDTQYF

clone size: many
J gene: TRBJ2-5
V gene: TRBV18
D gene: NA
CDR3 DNA: TGTGCCAGCTCACCACCAGGACTGACGGAGGGGACCCAGTACTTC
CDR3 protein: CASSPPGLTEGTQYF

clone size: NA
J gene: TRBJ1-2
V gene: TRBV11-2
D gene: NA
CDR3 DNA: TGTGCCAGCAGCTTAGCCCCCTCTAACTATGGCTACACCTTC
CDR3 protein: CASSLAPSNYGYTF

clone size: few
J gene: TRBJ2-1
V gene: TRBV4-2
D gene: TRBD2
CDR3 DNA: TGTGCCAGCAGCCAATTCGACGGCGGGGGGCCGGGGGGTGAGCAGTTCTTC
CDR3 protein: CASSQFDGGGPGGEQFF

clone size: many
J gene: TRBJ2-6
V gene: TRBV4-2
D gene: NA
CDR3 DNA: TGTGCCAGCAGCCAAGCCGAGGGGGCTGGGGCCAACGTCCTGACTTTC
CDR3 protein: CASSQAEGAGANVLTF

clone size: NA
J gene: TRBJ1-1
V gene: TRBV24-1
D gene: NA
CDR3 DNA: TGTGCCACCAGTGATTTCAAAGGCACTGAAGCTTTCTTT
CDR3 protein: CATSDFKGTEAFF

clone size: few
J gene: TRBJ2-7
V gene: TRBV20-1
D gene: NA
CDR3 DNA: TGCAGTGCTTACTCGGCTTCTGACTCCGAGCAGTACTTC
CDR3 protein: CSAYSASDSEQYF

clone size: few
J gene: TRBJ1-3
V gene: TRBV11-2
D gene: NA
CDR3 DNA: TGTGCCAGCAGCTCTGACATAGGAAACACCATATATTTT
CDR3 protein: CASSSDIGNTIYF

clone size: many
J gene: TRBJ1-3
V gene: TRBV5-6
D gene: TRBD1
CDR3 DNA: TGTGCCAGCAGCTCGACAGGGACTGGAAACACCATATATTTT
CDR3 protein: CASSSTGTGNTIYF

clone size: NA
J gene: TRBJ1-3
V gene: TRBV20-1
D gene: TRBD1
CDR3 DNA: TGCAGTGCTAGAGTCCCCAGGGGGGTTAGAAACACCATATATTTT
CDR3 protein: CSARVPRGVRNTIYF

clone size: NA
J gene: TRBJ2-2
V gene: TRBV27
D gene: TRBD1
CDR3 DNA: TGTGCCAGCAGTTTGAGGGGACAGGCGGACACCGGGGAGCTGTTTTTT
CDR3 protein: CASSLRGQADTGELFF

clone size: NA
J gene: TRBJ2-1
V gene: TRBV28
D gene: NA
CDR3 DNA: TGTGCCAGCAGTTCCCGACAGTCTAGCTCCTACAATGAGCAGTTCTTC
CDR3 protein: CASSSRQSSSYNEQFF

clone size: many
J gene: TRBJ2-2
V gene: TRBV6-2/TRBV6-3
D gene: NA
CDR3 DNA: TGTGCCAGCAGTTACACAGTCGAAGTCGGGGAGCTGTTTTTT
CDR3 protein: CASSYTVEVGELFF

clone size: NA
J gene: TRBJ1-2
V gene: TRBV25-1
D gene: NA
CDR3 DNA: TGTGCCAGCAGTGAATCTCTTAACTTCGGCTACACCTTC
CDR3 protein: CASSESLNFGYTF

clone size: NA
J gene: TRBJ1-3
V gene: TRBV20-1
D gene: NA
CDR3 DNA: TGCAGTGCTAGAGATCCGGCTGATGGAAACACCATATATTTT
CDR3 protein: CSARDPADGNTIYF

clone size: many
J gene: TRBJ1-4
V gene: TRBV5-1
D gene: NA
CDR3 DNA: TGCGCCAGCAGCTTGATGGATGGCGGTGAAAAACTGTTTTTT
CDR3 protein: CASSLMDGGEKLFF

clone size: NA
J gene: TRBJ2-3
V gene: TRBV10-3
D gene: TRBD2
CDR3 DNA: TGTGCCACCGGGAAGGTAACGGGGGGGCCGTACACAGATACGCAGTATTTT
CDR3 protein: CATGKVTGGPYTDTQYF

clone size: many
J gene: TRBJ1-3
V gene: TRBV7-6
D gene: NA
CDR3 DNA: TGTGCCAGCAGCCAGATCGGGGGGGCAGGGACCATATATTTT
CDR3 protein: CASSQIGGAGTIYF

clone size: NA
J gene: TRBJ2-2
V gene: TRBV28
D gene: NA
CDR3 DNA: TGTGCCAGCAGTGGCGGTTCCGGGGAGCTGTTTTTT
CDR3 protein: CASSGGSGELFF

clone size: many
J gene: TRBJ2-3
V gene: TRBV6-4
D gene: TRBD2
CDR3 DNA: TGTGCCAGCAGTGTATCTAGCGGAAGCACAGATACGCAGTATTTT
CDR3 protein: CASSVSSGSTDTQYF

clone size: NA
J gene: TRBJ2-5
V gene: TRBV7-3
D gene: TRBD1
CDR3 DNA: TGTGCCAGCAGCCAGACAGGGATGGGTAGAGAGACCCAGTACTTC
CDR3 protein: CASSQTGMGRETQYF

clone size: many
J gene: TRBJ2-1
V gene: TRBV20-1
D gene: NA
CDR3 DNA: TGCAGTGCTAGAAGGGGGGGCGATTACAATGAGCAGTTCTTC
CDR3 protein: CSARRGGDYNEQFF

clone size: NA
J gene: TRBJ1-1
V gene: TRBV7-2
D gene: NA
CDR3 DNA: TGTGCCAGCAGCTTATGGGCAGGTGTAGCAGCTTTCTTT
CDR3 protein: CASSLWAGVAAFF

clone size: NA
J gene: TRBJ2-3
V gene: TRBV7-8
D gene: TRBD2
CDR3 DNA: TGTGCCAGCAGTTTTACTAGCGGGAGGAGAGGCACAGATACGCAGTATTTT
CDR3 protein: CASSFTSGRRGTDTQYF

clone size: NA
J gene: TRBJ1-6
V gene: TRBV4-1
D gene: NA
CDR3 DNA: TGCGCCACCAGACAGCTAGATAATTCACCCCTCCACTTT
CDR3 protein: CATRQLDNSPLHF

clone size: few
J gene: TRBJ2-1
V gene: TRBV18
D gene: NA
CDR3 DNA: TGTGCCAGCTCACCCTCCGGGACTACAGGGGTTATTGAGCAGTTCTTC
CDR3 protein: CASSPSGTTGVIEQFF

clone size: few
J gene: TRBJ1-1
V gene: TRBV19
D gene: NA
CDR3 DNA: TGTGCCAGTAGTATGTTGTCCAAGAACACTGAAGCTTTCTTT
CDR3 protein: CASSMLSKNTEAFF

clone size: few
J gene: TRBJ2-2
V gene: TRBV18
D gene: NA
CDR3 DNA: TGTGCCAGCTCTCAATATTCGGGCACCGGGGAGCTGTTTTTT
CDR3 protein: CASSQYSGTGELFF

clone size: few
J gene: TRBJ1-6
V gene: TRBV3-1
D gene: NA
CDR3 DNA: TGTGCCAGCAGCTCAGTTATCTATAATTCACCCCTCCACTTT
CDR3 protein: CASSSVIYNSPLHF

clone size: NA
J gene: TRBJ1-1
V gene: TRBV5-1
D gene: NA
CDR3 DNA: TGCGCCAGCAGTCAGGGGTCTGAGGTGAACACTGAAGCTTTCTTT
CDR3 protein: CASSQGSEVNTEAFF

clone size: NA
J gene: TRBJ2-1
V gene: TRBV5-1
D gene: TRBD2
CDR3 DNA: TGCGCCAGCAGCTCGGGACTAGCGGGAGGAAAATCCTACAATGAGCAGTTCTTC
CDR3 protein: CASSSGLAGGKSYNEQFF

clone size: many
J gene: TRBJ1-2
V gene: TRBV12-3/TRBV12-4
D gene: NA
CDR3 DNA: TGTGCCAGCAGGTCCAGCCTGGGCGGCTACACCTTC
CDR3 protein: CASRSSLGGYTF

clone size: NA
J gene: TRBJ2-3
V gene: TRBV11-1
D gene: TRBD2
CDR3 DNA: TGTGCCAGCAGCGGAAGACTAGCGGGGGGGCAAAATACGCAGTATTTT
CDR3 protein: CASSGRLAGGQNTQYF

clone size: NA
J gene: TRBJ2-5
V gene: TRBV6-6
D gene: NA
CDR3 DNA: TGTGCCAGCAGTTACCCCATGAGGGAGACCCAGTACTTC
CDR3 protein: CASSYPMRETQYF

clone size: few
J gene: TRBJ2-5
V gene: TRBV9
D gene: TRBD2
CDR3 DNA: TGTGCCAGCAGCCCCACTAGCGGGGGTCAGACCCAGTACTTC
CDR3 protein: CASSPTSGGQTQYF

clone size: many
J gene: TRBJ2-7
V gene: TRBV24-1
D gene: NA
CDR3 DNA: TGTGCCACCAGTGATTCAGGGCGGGAGCAGTACTTC
CDR3 protein: CATSDSGREQYF

clone size: many
J gene: TRBJ2-5
V gene: TRBV9
D gene: NA
CDR3 DNA: TGTGCCAGCAGCGTTGGAGTCAGGGAGACCCAGTACTTC
CDR3 protein: CASSVGVRETQYF

clone size: NA
J gene: TRBJ1-4
V gene: TRBV20-1
D gene: NA
CDR3 DNA: TGCAGTGCCCGGGGCCTACAGAAAGAAAAACTGTTTTTT
CDR3 protein: CSARGLQKEKLFF

clone size: many
J gene: TRBJ1-4
V gene: TRBV12-3/TRBV12-4
D gene: NA
CDR3 DNA: TGTGCCAGCAGTCGACTAGAGAATGAAAAACTGTTTTTT
CDR3 protein: CASSRLENEKLFF

clone size: NA
J gene: TRBJ1-2
V gene: TRBV28
D gene: NA
CDR3 DNA: TGTGCCAGCTGCCCCCGCACCAGAAACTATGGCTACACCTTC
CDR3 protein: CASCPRTRNYGYTF